This TCR beta chain was captured by sequencing in a study of cytomegalovirus exposure and HLA in healthy donors. Amplification used 60 Vbeta primers and 13 Jbeta primers. Produced via immunoSEQ multiplex PCR; TCRdb's table is partial and in-frame only. The sample has roughly 110,000 clones, over 70% seen once; the top ten hold around 2.8%. Findings and caveats of the study: An analysis was carried out later, and it reportedly showed fewer N-insertions in an Asian-associated ancestry cluster than the roughly 700-donor mean. A later analysis showed HLA-associated TCR beta chains outstripping equally common others in clonal expansion.

The CDR3 has 15 amino acids. Trimming shortened V by 2 bases and J by 7 bases, and 15 bases separated the two germline ends. The V gene's germline CDR1 is SGHKS and CDR2 YYEKEE (reference sequence). With respect to this clone: The antigen remains undetermined.

The J gene is TRBJ2-2, the V gene TRBV5-5; D is ambiguous. Sequencing was performed on PBMCs. This TCR derives from a male donor in good health and CMV-seropositive. CDR3 in amino acids: CASSFVPRVGGELFF. The CDR3 region has the DNA TGTGCCAGCAGCTTTGTTCCCCGAGTCGGCGGGGAGCTGTTTTTT. The whole variable domain, remainder taken from reference TRBV5-5 and TRBJ2-2, is DAGVTQSPTHLIKTRGQQVTLRCSPISGHKSVSWYQQVLGQGPQFIFQYYEKEERGRGNFPDRFSARQFPNYSSELNVNALLLGDSALYLCASSFVPRVGGELFFGEGSRLTVL.